The 8 T cell receptor beta chains below all came from one sample that was sequenced in a study of T cell clusters in autoimmune cytopenias. Each sample's input was 250 ng genomic DNA, some 38,000 genome equivalents. Multiplex touch-down PCR amplified TRB using TRB-A and TRB-B pools in one tube. TCRdb reprocessed the multiplex PCR reads and reports one entry per CDR3 protein, with no DNA. This table lists some 9,600 distinct CDR3 sequences. Sequencing was performed on peripheral blood. These receptors originate from a human donor with an autoimmune cytopenia or autoimmune hepatitis (not recorded which).

The J gene is TRBJ1-5, the V gene TRBV5-4. Germline loops: CDR1 SGHNT, CDR2 YYREEE (reference sequence). CDR3 length: 12 residues. CDR3: CASSADGVIQHF.

Judged by frequency, this clonotype is medium-sized. The chain uses TRBV6-5 and TRBJ1-4; TCRdb names TRBD1, which stays unverified in the absence of DNA. CDR1 and CDR2 (germline): MNHEY, SVGAGI. The CDR3 loop spans 15 amino acids. The CDR3 loop is CASSYRDSLNEKLFF.

This clonotype is identified as medium-sized (0.01 to 0.1%) from frequency. The CDR3 sequence is CSVDTQGYTEAFF. The chain carries TRBV29-1 and TRBJ1-1; TCRdb calls TRBD1, which cannot be checked without DNA. In germline, CDR1 is SQVTM, CDR2 ANQGSEA. This CDR3 is built from 13 residues.

This clonotype registers medium-sized by frequency. The chain combines TRBV12-3 or TRBV12-4 with TRBJ2-7; TCRdb lists TRBD1, though no DNA is available to test this call. The length of the CDR3 is 16 residues. This chain's CDR3 is CASSSGTGIGHSEQYF.

Its frequency marks this clonotype as medium-sized. This chain uses TRBV29-1 with TRBJ1-1; TCRdb outputs TRBD1, but without DNA this stays unchecked. In germline, CDR1 is SQVTM, CDR2 ANQGSEA. CDR3 length equals 14 residues. CDR3 loop: CSARVGESNTEAFF. Combining the CDR3 with reference TRBV29-1 and TRBJ1-1 gives the whole variable domain SAVISQKPSRDICQRGTSLTIQCQVDSQVTMMFWYRQQPGQSLTLIATANQGSEATYESGFVIDKFPISRPNLTFSTLTVSNMSPEDSSIYLCSARVGESNTEAFFGQGTRLTVV.

The V gene is TRBV4-2, the J gene TRBJ2-7. CDR1 LGHNA and CDR2 YNFKEQ come from the germline V gene. The CDR3 totals 16 residues. CDR3 residues: CASSQVWGRSSYEQYF.

This chain joins TRBV14 and TRBJ2-7; TCRdb proposes TRBD1, but this gene call is untestable without DNA. Germline V gene sequence: CDR1 SGHDN, CDR2 FVKESK. The length of the CDR3 is 17 residues. The CDR3 loop is CASSPGILRGWAYEQYF.

This clonotype shows up as medium-sized by frequency. The V gene is TRBV27, the J gene TRBJ1-2. The CDR3 has 14 amino acids. Germline V gene data show CDR1 as MNHEY and CDR2 as SMNVEV (reference sequence). The CDR3: CASSLIHPNYGYTF.